The 20 T cell receptor beta chains below come from one sample, sequenced in a study of T cell changes during pregnancy in multiple sclerosis. Method: immunoSEQ multiplex PCR; TCRdb's copy keeps in-frame clones and lacks some. The sample shows 50,000 to 60,000 clones, around 92% of them seen only once. The sequenced sample was CD4+ T cells from peripheral blood mononuclear cells, obtained after pregnancy. The receptors were gathered from a female donor in good health, enrolled as a control in a pregnancy study.

This clone was counted once. V is TRBV5-1 and J is TRBJ1-2, with 9 bases aligning to TRBD1. Trimming took 4 bases from V and 0 from J; bases not matched to a gene: 7. CDR1 is SGHRS and CDR2 is YFSETQ in the germline V gene. The CDR3 contains 16 residues. DNA of the CDR3: TGCGCCAGCAGCCGGACAGGGGAACGGGCTAACTATGGCTACACCTTC. This sequence encodes CASSRTGERANYGYTF.

This chain uses TRBV15 with TRBJ2-7; 8 nucleotides match TRBD1. The CDR3 has 14 amino acids. V lost 5 bases, J lost 2 bases, and 5 bases stayed unmatched. The germline V gene encodes CDR1 LNHNV and CDR2 YYDKDF (reference sequence). In nucleotides, the CDR3 is TGTGCCACCAGCTTGAACAGGGGGGCCTACGAGCAGTACTTC. Protein: CATSLNRGAYEQYF.

The chain recombines TRBV29-1 with TRBJ1-4; TRBD1 aligns across 8 bases. The CDR3 is 13 residues long. Trimming cost V 7 bases and J 7 bases; bases outside gene matches: 8. CDR1 SQVTM and CDR2 ANQGSEA come from the germline V gene. The CDR3 region is CSGLQGAGEKLFF. The CDR3 DNA sequence: TGCAGCGGCCTTCAGGGGGCGGGTGAAAAACTGTTTTTT. The whole variable domain, remainder taken from reference TRBV29-1 and TRBJ1-4, is SAVISQKPSRDICQRGTSLTIQCQVDSQVTMMFWYRQQPGQSLTLIATANQGSEATYESGFVIDKFPISRPNLTFSTLTVSNMSPEDSSIYLCSGLQGAGEKLFFGSGTQLSVL.

The chain is built from TRBV28 and TRBJ1-2, with 11 bases aligning to TRBD1. The CDR3 runs 16 residues. With 2 bases clipped from V and 3 bases from J, the junction kept 5 bases outside the gene matches. CDR1 MDHEN and CDR2 SYDVKM come from the germline V gene. The CDR3 sequence is CASSLGGTGGDYGYTF. Written as DNA, the CDR3 is TGTGCCAGCAGTTTAGGCGGGACAGGGGGGGACTATGGCTACACCTTC.

CDR3 residues: CASSPGAGVNYGYTF. Written as DNA, the CDR3 is TGTGCCAGCAGCCCCGGGGCAGGGGTCAACTATGGCTACACCTTC. The chain recombines TRBV5-4 with TRBJ1-2; possibly TRBD1 for D (6 bases). Germline assignment: CDR1 SGHNT and CDR2 YYREEE (reference sequence). The CDR3 has 15 amino acids. The V gene lost 4 bases and the J gene lost 2 bases, with 15 bases spanning the gap.

The chain links TRBV19 to TRBJ1-1, with TRBD1 as a possible D gene (5 bases). V was trimmed by 7 bases and J by 0 bases, leaving 15 bases between them. The CDR3 length is 15 residues. The V gene's germline CDR1 is LNHDA and CDR2 SQIVND (reference sequence). The CDR3 spells CASTHPGGMNTEAFF. The CDR3 DNA is TGTGCCAGTACTCATCCGGGGGGTATGAACACTGAAGCTTTCTTT.

The chain joins TRBV5-1 to TRBJ2-1, with TRBD1 matching over 8 bases. This CDR3 contains 15 residues. Germline CDR1 and CDR2: SGHRS and YFSETQ. The ends lost 1 base at V and 7 bases at J; junction bases unmatched: 7. The CDR3 spells CASSLTTGARNEQFF. CDR3 coding DNA: TGCGCCAGCAGCTTGACGACAGGGGCCAGAAATGAGCAGTTCTTC.

This chain joins TRBV20-1 and TRBJ2-1; 7 nucleotides agree with TRBD1. Germline V gene data show CDR1 as DFQATT and CDR2 as SNEGSKA (reference sequence). The V gene end was trimmed by 6 bases and the J gene end by 9 bases; junction bases not matched to a gene: 5. The CDR3 extends over 11 amino acids. CDR3 nucleotide sequence: TGCAGTGCCCTGAGGGGGCTTGAGCAGTTCTTC. Its protein is CSALRGLEQFF.

This rearrangement joins TRBV28 to TRBJ1-1, with a tentative D call TRBD1 (6 bases). CDR1 MDHEN and CDR2 SYDVKM come from the germline V gene. Trimming stripped 7 bases from V and 1 base from J, with 13 bases between. The CDR3 runs 14 residues. The CDR3 DNA sequence: TGTGCCAGCACACAGGGTCAGTGGAACACTGAAGCTTTCTTT. This sequence encodes CASTQGQWNTEAFF.

This rearrangement joins TRBV14 to TRBJ1-3; D is undetermined. The CDR3 extends over 12 amino acids. Between the trimmed V and J ends, which lost 5 bases and 1 base, there was a span of 3 bases. Germline CDR1 SGHDN, CDR2 FVKESK. The CDR3 DNA follows: TGTGCCAGCAGCTATTCTGGAAACACCATATATTTT. The encoded protein is CASSYSGNTIYF.

The genes are TRBV28 and TRBJ1-6; D gene uncertain. V dropped 5 bases and J dropped 10 bases, with 18 bases sitting between them. The CDR3 covers 15 residues. Per the germline V gene, CDR1 is MDHEN and CDR2 is SYDVKM. The CDR3 DNA reads TGTGCCAGCAGTCCTCGACATTGGTATGGGTCACCCCTCCACTTT. This translates into CASSPRHWYGSPLHF.

This clone was found a few times. The chain links TRBV7-9 to TRBJ1-5; no clear D. The germline V gene has CDR1 SEHNR and CDR2 FQNEAQ (reference sequence). The CDR3 runs to 14 residues. V lost 10 bases, J lost 4 bases, and 17 bases lay in between. CDR3 nucleotide sequence: TGTGCCACCGCGGGTCCGGGGTTGAATCAGCCCCAGCATTTT. Protein product: CATAGPGLNQPQHF.

The chain has TRBV2 and TRBJ1-1, with 9 bases aligning to TRBD1. Germline V gene data show CDR1 as SNHLY and CDR2 as FYNNEI. V lost 7 bases and J lost 4; bases outside the gene matches: 4. The CDR3 covers 13 residues. For the CDR3, the DNA is TGTGCCAGCAACAGACAGGGGGTCACTGAAGCTTTCTTT. The encoded protein is CASNRQGVTEAFF.

The chain links TRBV6-5 to TRBJ1-1; perhaps TRBD1 as D (5 bases). The CDR3 length is 11 residues. Trimming stripped 10 bases from V and 1 base from J, with 7 bases between. CDR1 MNHEY and CDR2 SVGAGI come from the germline V gene. The CDR3 DNA is TGTGCCACAAGGGGGAACACTGAAGCTTTCTTT. Encoded protein: CATRGNTEAFF.

The chain uses TRBV6-6 and TRBJ1-3, with 7 bases lining up with TRBD1. The germline CDR1 and CDR2 sequences are MNHNY and SVGAGI (reference sequence). V was pared by 5 bases and J by 0 bases, with 4 bases of the junction left unmatched. CDR3 length: 15 amino acids. As DNA, the CDR3 is TGTGCCAGCAGTACCCGGGACAGCTCTGGAAACACCATATATTTT. Protein product: CASSTRDSSGNTIYF.

The genes are TRBV7-2 and TRBJ2-3; D is uncertain. The V gene's germline CDR1 is SGHTA and CDR2 FQGNSA. The CDR3 length is 13 residues. With 2 bases removed from V and 2 bases from J, the gap between germline ends came to 5 bases. CDR3 protein: CASSLTNTDTQYF. The CDR3 bases are TGTGCCAGCAGCTTAACTAACACAGATACGCAGTATTTT.

The chain combines TRBV28 with TRBJ2-7; D is possibly TRBD2 (6 bases). The ends were cut back, 3 bases at V and 3 bases at J, with 12 bases in the middle. The CDR3 sequence is 14 residues long. CDR1 and CDR2 from the germline V gene are MDHEN and SYDVKM. CDR3 coding DNA: TGTGCCAGCAGTTTTTGGGGACTGGTCTACGAGCAGTACTTC. This gives the protein CASSFWGLVYEQYF.

The rearrangement uses TRBV5-1 and TRBJ1-3, with 7 bases that match TRBD1. There are 15 residues in the CDR3. Trimming at V came to 3 bases and at J to 0 bases, leaving 3 bases not matched to a gene. Germline V lookup: CDR1 SGHRS, CDR2 YFSETQ. The CDR3 DNA follows: TGCGCCAGCAGCTCGACAGGGAACTCTGGAAACACCATATATTTT. It encodes CASSSTGNSGNTIYF.

CDR3 sequence (DNA): TGTGCCAGCAGCTTAACGGGGAATAGCGCGGCTGGGACCCAGTACTTC. Its protein product is CASSLTGNSAAGTQYF. V usage is TRBV7-3 and J usage is TRBJ2-5, with D possibly matching TRBD2 (5 bases). The CDR3 has 16 residues. Germline assignment: CDR1 SGHTA and CDR2 FQGTGA. V lost 0 bases, J lost 7 bases, and 18 bases lay in between. Full variable domain (rest looked up from reference TRBV7-3 and TRBJ2-5): GAGVSQTPSNKVTEKGKYVELRCDPISGHTALYWYRQSLGQGPEFLIYFQGTGAADDSGLPNDRFFAVRPEGSVSTLKIQRTERGDSAVYLCASSLTGNSAAGTQYFGPGTRLLVL.

The chain employs TRBV6-5 and TRBJ2-3, with 11 nucleotides matching TRBD2. Trimming cost V 6 bases and J 5 bases; bases outside gene matches: 7. This CDR3 is 15 amino acids long. Germline V gene sequence: CDR1 MNHEY, CDR2 SVGAGI. This CDR3 is CASRLAGGSGDTQYF. In DNA form, the CDR3 reads TGTGCCAGCAGGCTAGCGGGGGGTTCCGGAGATACGCAGTATTTT.